This TCR beta chain is from a study of CD8 T cells in ankylosing spondylitis. General study results and limits: Matched synovial fluid from ankylosing spondylitis patients was reported to be enriched for disease-linked clones. The study identified a TCR beta motif of 7 or 8 highly homologous variants that appeared characteristic of ankylosing spondylitis blood.

The authors made TCR beta libraries by quantitative 5'-RACE with molecular barcodes. TCRdb re-analysed the 5' RACE reads in MiXCR, keeping a single row per CDR3 protein. The sample contains some 700,000 distinct CDR3 sequences, 15% to 20% of which appear only once. This clonotype was observed a few times. Its antigen is not known. Sample: blood, either unsorted or a sorted T cell fraction (not recorded which). This clonotype was obtained from a male donor with ankylosing spondylitis.

In DNA, the CDR3 is TGTGCCAGCAGCCCCGAGTATACTCCAGAGAATTCACCCCTCCACTTT. This gives the protein CASSPEYTPENSPLHF. The rearrangement joins TRBV9 to TRBJ1-6; D not resolved. V lost 4 bases and J 7 bases, leaving 18 bases between the germline ends. Per the germline V gene, CDR1 is SGDLS and CDR2 is YYNGEE. The CDR3 spans 16 residues.